One and the same sample provided the 13 T cell receptor beta chains below, sequenced in a study of T cell responses to AZD1222 COVID-19 vaccine. Sequenced by immunoSEQ multiplex PCR; TCRdb stores in-frame clones only, minus some. The table has 95,000 to 150,000 clones, approximately 94% seen once; the top ten hold about 5%. The sequences come from peripheral blood, collected 28 days after the second AZD1222 dose. These TCRs come from an adult who received the AZD1222 COVID-19 vaccine.

The rearrangement uses TRBV10-1 and TRBJ2-2, with 16 nucleotides matching TRBD2. J gave up 7 bases and V 5 bases, and 4 bases lay outside the gene matches. The CDR3 spans 16 residues. The germline V gene encodes CDR1 WNHNN and CDR2 SYGVQD (reference sequence). CDR3 bases: TGCGCCAGCAGTTCGGGACTAGCGGGGGGGCACGGGGAGCTGTTTTTT. Amino acids: CASSSGLAGGHGELFF.

This chain links TRBV7-8 with TRBJ2-3; unclear D gene. Trimming took 5 bases from V and 5 from J, leaving 8 bases between them. CDR3 size: 12 residues. Germline assignment: CDR1 SGHVS and CDR2 FQNEAQ. The CDR3 nucleotides are TGTGCCAGCAGCCCATATGGAGATACGCAGTATTTT. This gives the protein CASSPYGDTQYF.

V and J are TRBV6-1 and TRBJ2-3, with TRBD2 identical over 12 bases. The V gene end was trimmed by 2 bases and the J gene end by 3 bases; junction bases not matched to a gene: 3. CDR1 and CDR2 (germline): MNHNS, SASEGT. The CDR3 totals 16 residues. CDR3: CASSESLAGGTDTQYF. CDR3 DNA: TGTGCCAGCAGTGAATCACTAGCGGGAGGAACAGATACGCAGTATTTT.

V gene TRBV4-1 combines with J gene TRBJ1-1; tentatively, D is TRBD1 (5 bases). The V gene lost 0 bases and the J gene lost 5 bases, with 7 bases spanning the gap. CDR3 length equals 13 residues. Looked up from germline, CDR1 is MGHRA and CDR2 is YSYEKL. CDR3 bases: TGCGCCAGCAGCCAAGATTCAGGGACTGAAGCTTTCTTT. Its protein product is CASSQDSGTEAFF.

This chain connects TRBV2 to TRBJ1-6, with 7 bases matching TRBD1. The CDR3 loop spans 12 amino acids. J lost 10 bases, V lost 8 bases, and 5 bases had no gene match. Germline CDR1 SNHLY, CDR2 FYNNEI. As DNA, the CDR3 is TGTGCCAGCGACAGGGTAGACTCACCCCTCCACTTT. Its translation: CASDRVDSPLHF.

CDR3 sequence reads: CASSPRPLAGGTSYNEQFF. In DNA form, the CDR3 reads TGTGCCAGCAGCCCCAGGCCCCTAGCGGGGGGCACTTCCTACAATGAGCAGTTCTTC. This chain connects TRBV14 to TRBJ2-1, with 11 nucleotides matching TRBD2. With 4 bases clipped from V and 1 base from J, the junction kept 12 bases outside the gene matches. Germline V gives CDR1 SGHDN, CDR2 FVKESK. CDR3 length: 19 amino acids.

The gene calls are TRBV6-5 and TRBJ2-2, with no clear D. CDR1 is MNHEY, CDR2 SVGAGI, per germline. This CDR3 region has 15 residues. V gave up 7 bases and J gave up 1 base, with 13 bases separating them. The DNA for the CDR3 is TGTGCCAGCACCTATTCGGACGGGAACACCGGGGAGCTGTTTTTT. This translates into CASTYSDGNTGELFF.

The rearrangement joins TRBV2 to TRBJ1-1; 8 bases fit TRBD1. The V segment lost 7 bases and the J segment 3 bases; nucleotides outside the gene matches: 10. CDR1 SNHLY and CDR2 FYNNEI come from the germline V gene. The CDR3 sequence is 15 residues long. DNA for the CDR3: TGTGCCAGCACACTCGGACAGGGTGGTTACACTGAAGCTTTCTTT. The encoded protein is CASTLGQGGYTEAFF.

The J gene is TRBJ1-2, the V gene TRBV19; 9 bases fit TRBD1. Losses at the gene ends were 4 bases for V and 8 bases for J; bases not matched to a gene: 11. The CDR3 length is 15 residues. Per germline, CDR1 LNHDA and CDR2 SQIVND (reference sequence). CDR3 bases: TGTGCCAGTAGTACCCCCCTGGACAGGGGCGAAGGCTACACCTTC. It is translated as CASSTPLDRGEGYTF. The variable domain in full, with the rest retrieved from reference TRBV19 and TRBJ1-2, is DGGITQSPKYLFRKEGQNVTLSCEQNLNHDAMYWYRQDPGQGLRLIYYSQIVNDFQKGDIAEGYSVSREKKESFPLTVTSAQKNPTAFYLCASSTPLDRGEGYTFGSGTRLTVV.

The J gene is TRBJ2-5, the V gene TRBV5-1; TRBD1 agrees at 9 bases. Germline loops: CDR1 SGHRS, CDR2 YFSETQ. With V trimmed by 5 bases and J by 7 bases, 12 bases remained unmatched. The CDR3 loop spans 15 amino acids. The CDR3 loop is CASRPGTGKDVTQYF. CDR3 DNA: TGCGCCAGCAGACCCGGGACAGGGAAGGACGTGACCCAGTACTTC.

This chain connects TRBV7-9 to TRBJ2-7; a possible D gene is TRBD1 (5 bases). The V end was cut by 1 base, the J end by 5 bases, with 9 bases between. The CDR3 loop spans 13 amino acids. CDR1 SEHNR and CDR2 FQNEAQ come from the germline V gene (reference sequence). The CDR3 spells CASSLDFRDEQYF. The CDR3 region has the DNA TGTGCCAGCAGCTTAGATTTCAGGGACGAGCAGTACTTC.

The genes are TRBV20-1 and TRBJ1-2; unclear D gene. V lost 3 bases and J lost 8, with 13 bases in between. The CDR3 is made up of 12 amino acids. Germline V gene sequence: CDR1 DFQATT, CDR2 SNEGSKA (reference sequence). Here the CDR3 reads CSASLLGSGYTF. The CDR3 nucleotides are TGCAGTGCTAGTTTACTCGGCTCCGGCTACACCTTC.

This chain joins TRBV18 and TRBJ1-3, with a weak D call TRBD1 (5 bases). The CDR3 is 16 amino acids. The germline V gene has CDR1 KGHSH and CDR2 LQKENI. V lost 4 bases and J lost 4, with 17 bases in between. The CDR3 reads CASSRGYRDGGNTIYF. CDR3 nucleotide sequence: TGTGCCAGCTCACGGGGCTATCGGGACGGAGGAAACACCATATATTTT.